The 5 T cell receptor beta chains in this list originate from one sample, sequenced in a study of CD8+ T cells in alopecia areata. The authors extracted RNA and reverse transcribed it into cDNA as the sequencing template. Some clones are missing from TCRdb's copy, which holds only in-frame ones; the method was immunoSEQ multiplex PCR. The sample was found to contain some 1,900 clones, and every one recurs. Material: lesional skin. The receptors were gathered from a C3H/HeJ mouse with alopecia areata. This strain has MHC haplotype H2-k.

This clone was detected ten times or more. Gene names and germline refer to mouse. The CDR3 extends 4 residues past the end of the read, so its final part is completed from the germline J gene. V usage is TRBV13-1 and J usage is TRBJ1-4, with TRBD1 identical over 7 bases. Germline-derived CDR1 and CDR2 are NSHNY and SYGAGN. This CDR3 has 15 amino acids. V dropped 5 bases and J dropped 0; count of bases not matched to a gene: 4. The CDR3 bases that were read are TGTGCCAGCAGACGGGACAGCGTTTCCAACGAA. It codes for CASRRDSVSNE. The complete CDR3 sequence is CASRRDSVSNERLFF.

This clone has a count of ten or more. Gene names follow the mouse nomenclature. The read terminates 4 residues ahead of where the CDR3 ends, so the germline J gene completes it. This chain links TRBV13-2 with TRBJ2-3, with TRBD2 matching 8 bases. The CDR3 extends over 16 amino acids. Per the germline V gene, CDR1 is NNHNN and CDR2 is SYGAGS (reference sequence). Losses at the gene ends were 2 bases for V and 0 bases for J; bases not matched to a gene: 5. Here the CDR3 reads CASGEGGGLSAETLYF. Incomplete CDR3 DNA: TGTGCCAGCGGTGAAGGGGGGGGGCTGAGTGCAGAA.

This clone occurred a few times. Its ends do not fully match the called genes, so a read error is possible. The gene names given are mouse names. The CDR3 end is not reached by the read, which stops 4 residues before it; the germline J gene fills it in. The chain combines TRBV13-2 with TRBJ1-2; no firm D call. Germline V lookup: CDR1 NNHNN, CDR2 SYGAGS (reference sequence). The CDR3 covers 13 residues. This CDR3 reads CASSDTKNSDYTF. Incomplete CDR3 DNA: TGTGCCAGCAGTGATACAAAAAACTCC.

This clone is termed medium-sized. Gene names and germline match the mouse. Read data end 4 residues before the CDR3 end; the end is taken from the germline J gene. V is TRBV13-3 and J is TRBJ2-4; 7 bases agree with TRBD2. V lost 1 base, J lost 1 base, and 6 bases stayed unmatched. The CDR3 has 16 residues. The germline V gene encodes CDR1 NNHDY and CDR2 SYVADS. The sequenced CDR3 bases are TGTGCCAGCAGTGATCGGACTGGAAAGGGTCAAAAC. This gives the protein CASSDRTGKGQN. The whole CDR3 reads CASSDRTGKGQNTLYF.

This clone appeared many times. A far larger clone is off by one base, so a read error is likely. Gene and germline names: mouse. The CDR3 region is CASSIYWGCSQNTLYF. The CDR3 bases that were read are TGTGCCAGCAGTATATACTGGGGGTGTAGTCAAAAC. The chain combines TRBV19 with TRBJ2-4; 8 positions match TRBD2. The CDR3 end lies 4 residues beyond the end of the read and is filled in from the germline J gene. The CDR3 runs 16 residues. V shed 1 base and J 0 bases; nucleotides not matched to a gene: 4. In germline, CDR1 is FNHDT, CDR2 SITEND (reference sequence).